The source of this T cell receptor (beta chain) is a study of response to subunit inactivated influenza vaccine. TCRdb processed the RT-PCR reads anew with MiXCR; each CDR3 protein has one entry. Altogether about 520,000 distinct CDR3 sequences are present, around 7.9% being singletons, with the ten largest covering roughly 14%. This clonotype appeared a few times. The antigen remains unidentified. The V gene end was trimmed by 0 bases and the J gene end by 1 base; junction bases not matched to a gene: 9. CDR1 is DFQATT and CDR2 is SNEGSKA in the germline V gene (reference sequence). The CDR3 loop spans 16 amino acids. Study-level findings and limits: Authors suggested that a seasonal influenza vaccination recruits few new T cells each time.

This clonotype was obtained from a man aged 50 to 69 who received an inactivated influenza vaccine. This rearrangement joins TRBV20-1 to TRBJ2-7, with 7 bases matching TRBD1. Specimen: PBMCs from blood, collected less than 30 months after vaccination. CDR3 DNA: TGCAGTGCTAGAGATAAGGACAGGCCCCTATCCTACGAGCAGTACTTC. Its translation: CSARDKDRPLSYEQYF.